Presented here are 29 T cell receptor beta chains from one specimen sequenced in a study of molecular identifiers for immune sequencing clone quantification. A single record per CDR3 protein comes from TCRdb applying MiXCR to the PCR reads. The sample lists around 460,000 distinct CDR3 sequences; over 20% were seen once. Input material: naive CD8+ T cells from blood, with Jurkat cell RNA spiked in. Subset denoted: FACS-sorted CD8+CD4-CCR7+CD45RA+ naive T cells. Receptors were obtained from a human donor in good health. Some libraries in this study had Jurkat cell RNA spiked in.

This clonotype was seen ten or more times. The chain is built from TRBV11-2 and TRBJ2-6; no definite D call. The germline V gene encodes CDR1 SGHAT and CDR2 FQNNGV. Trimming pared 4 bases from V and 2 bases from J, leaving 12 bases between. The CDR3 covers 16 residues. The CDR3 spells CASSSHEFAGANVLTF. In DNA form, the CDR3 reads TGTGCCAGCAGCTCACACGAATTTGCTGGGGCCAACGTCCTGACTTTC.

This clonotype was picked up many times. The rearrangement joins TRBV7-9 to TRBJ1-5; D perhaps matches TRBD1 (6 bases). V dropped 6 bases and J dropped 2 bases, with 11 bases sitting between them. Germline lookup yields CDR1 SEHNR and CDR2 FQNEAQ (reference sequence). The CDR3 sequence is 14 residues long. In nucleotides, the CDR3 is TGTGCCAGCAGTCTTGCAGGGGGCAATCAGCCCCAGCATTTT. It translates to CASSLAGGNQPQHF.

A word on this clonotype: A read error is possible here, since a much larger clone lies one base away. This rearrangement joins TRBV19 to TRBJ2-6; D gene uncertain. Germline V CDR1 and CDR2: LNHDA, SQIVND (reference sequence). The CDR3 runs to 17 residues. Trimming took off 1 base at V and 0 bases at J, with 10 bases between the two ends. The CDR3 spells CASSIGSRLSGANVLTF. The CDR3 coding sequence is TGTGCCAGTAGTATAGGTTCGCGGCTCTCTGGGGCCAACGTCCTGACTTTC.

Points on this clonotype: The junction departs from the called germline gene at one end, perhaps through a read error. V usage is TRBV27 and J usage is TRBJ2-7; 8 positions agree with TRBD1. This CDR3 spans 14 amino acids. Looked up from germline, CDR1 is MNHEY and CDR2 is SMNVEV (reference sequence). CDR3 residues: CASSPSGGPYGQYF. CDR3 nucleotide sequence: TGTGCCAGCAGCCCTTCAGGGGGCCCCTACGGGCAGTACTTC.

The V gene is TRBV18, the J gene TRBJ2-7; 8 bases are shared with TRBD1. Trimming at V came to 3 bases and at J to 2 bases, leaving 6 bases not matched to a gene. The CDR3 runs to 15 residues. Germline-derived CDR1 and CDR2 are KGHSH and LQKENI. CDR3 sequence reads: CASSPGTGNTYEQYF. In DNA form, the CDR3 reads TGTGCCAGCTCACCGGGGACAGGAAACACCTACGAGCAGTACTTC.

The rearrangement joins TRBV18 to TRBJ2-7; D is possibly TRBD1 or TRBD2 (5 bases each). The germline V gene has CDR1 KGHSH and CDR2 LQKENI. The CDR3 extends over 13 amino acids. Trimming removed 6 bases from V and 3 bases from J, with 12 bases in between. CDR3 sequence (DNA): TGTGCCAGCTCCGGGACCCCAAACTACGAGCAGTACTTC. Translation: CASSGTPNYEQYF.

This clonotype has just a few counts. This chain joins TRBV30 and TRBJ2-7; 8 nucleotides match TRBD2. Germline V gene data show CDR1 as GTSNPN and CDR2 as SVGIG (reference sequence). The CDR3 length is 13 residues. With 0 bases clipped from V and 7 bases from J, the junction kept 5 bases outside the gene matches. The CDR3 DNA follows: TGTGCCTGGAGTGTCGGGGGGGCGTCTGAGCAGTACTTC. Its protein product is CAWSVGGASEQYF.

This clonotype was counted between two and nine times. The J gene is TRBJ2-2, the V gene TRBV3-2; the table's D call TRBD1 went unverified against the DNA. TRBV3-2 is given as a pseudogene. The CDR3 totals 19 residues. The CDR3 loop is CASSQVYQGVTTNTGELFF. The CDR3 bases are TGTGCCAGCAGCCAAGTTTATCAGGGGGTGACCACGAACACCGGGGAGCTGTTTTTT.

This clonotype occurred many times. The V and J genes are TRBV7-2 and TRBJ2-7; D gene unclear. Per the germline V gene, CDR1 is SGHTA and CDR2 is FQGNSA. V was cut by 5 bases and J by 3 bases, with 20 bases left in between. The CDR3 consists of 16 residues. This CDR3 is CASSPSIVAESYEQYF. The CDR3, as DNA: TGTGCCAGCAGCCCCTCCATCGTCGCGGAAAGCTACGAGCAGTACTTC.

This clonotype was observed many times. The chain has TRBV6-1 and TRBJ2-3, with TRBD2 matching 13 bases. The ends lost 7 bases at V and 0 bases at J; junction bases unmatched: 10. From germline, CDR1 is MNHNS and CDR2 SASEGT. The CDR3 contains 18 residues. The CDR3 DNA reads TGTGCCAGCACCAAGAGGACTAGCGGGGGCAAAAGCACAGATACGCAGTATTTT. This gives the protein CASTKRTSGGKSTDTQYF.

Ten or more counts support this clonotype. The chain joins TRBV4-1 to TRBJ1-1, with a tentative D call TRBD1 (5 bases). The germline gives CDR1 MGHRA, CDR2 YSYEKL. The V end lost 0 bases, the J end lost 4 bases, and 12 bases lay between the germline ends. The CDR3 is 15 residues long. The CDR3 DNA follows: TGCGCCAGCAGCCAAGAGGTAGGGGCGGGCACTGAAGCTTTCTTT. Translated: CASSQEVGAGTEAFF.

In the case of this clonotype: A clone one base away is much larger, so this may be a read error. Here the CDR3 reads CSASPLGTRANVLTF. CDR3 DNA: TGCAGTGCTAGCCCCTTGGGGACTAGGGCCAACGTCCTGACTTTC. J is TRBJ2-6 and V is TRBV20-1; 7 bases are shared with TRBD2. V trimming: 3 bases; J trimming: 5 bases; junction bases outside the gene matches: 7. CDR3 size: 15 residues. The germline V gene has CDR1 DFQATT and CDR2 SNEGSKA (reference sequence).

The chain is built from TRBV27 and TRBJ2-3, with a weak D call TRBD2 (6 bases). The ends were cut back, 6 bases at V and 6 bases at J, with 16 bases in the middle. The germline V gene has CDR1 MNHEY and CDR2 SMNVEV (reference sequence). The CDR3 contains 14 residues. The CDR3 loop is CASSLGGGLDTQYF. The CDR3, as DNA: TGTGCCAGCAGCCTGGGTGGAGGGCTGGATACGCAGTATTTT.

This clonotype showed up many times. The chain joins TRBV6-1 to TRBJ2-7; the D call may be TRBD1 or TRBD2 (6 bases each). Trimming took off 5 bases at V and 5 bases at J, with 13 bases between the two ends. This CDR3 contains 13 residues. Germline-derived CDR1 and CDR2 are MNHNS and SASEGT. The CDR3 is CASSSGGDNEQYF. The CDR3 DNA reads TGTGCCAGCAGTAGCGGAGGGGACAACGAGCAGTACTTC.

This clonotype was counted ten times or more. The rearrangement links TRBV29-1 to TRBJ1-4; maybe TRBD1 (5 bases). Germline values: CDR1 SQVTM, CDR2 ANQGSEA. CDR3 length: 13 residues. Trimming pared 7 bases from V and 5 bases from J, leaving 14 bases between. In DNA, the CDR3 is TGCAGCGCCGTGGGGGGAAGAAATGAAAAACTGTTTTTT. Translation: CSAVGGRNEKLFF.

Here the CDR3 reads CASSPSEGSLTYEQYF. The CDR3 coding sequence is TGTGCCAGCAGCCCTAGCGAGGGAAGTTTGACCTACGAGCAGTACTTC. The chain joins TRBV7-9 to TRBJ2-7, with D perhaps TRBD2 (6 bases). The V end lost 5 bases, the J end lost 2 bases, and 19 bases lay between the germline ends. The germline V gene has CDR1 SEHNR and CDR2 FQNEAQ (reference sequence). The CDR3 length is 16 residues.

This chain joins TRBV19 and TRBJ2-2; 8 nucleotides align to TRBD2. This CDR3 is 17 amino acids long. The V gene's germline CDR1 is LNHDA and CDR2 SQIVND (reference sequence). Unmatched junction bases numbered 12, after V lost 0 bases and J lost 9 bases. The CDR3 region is CASSIDLGLGFLRELFF. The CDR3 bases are TGTGCCAGTAGTATAGATCTGGGACTAGGGTTCCTCAGGGAGCTGTTTTTT.

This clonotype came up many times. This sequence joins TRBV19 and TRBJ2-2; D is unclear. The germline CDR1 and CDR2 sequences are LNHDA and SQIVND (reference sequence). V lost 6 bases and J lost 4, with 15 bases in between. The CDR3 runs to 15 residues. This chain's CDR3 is CASRVQAYGTGELFF. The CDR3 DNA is TGTGCCAGTAGAGTCCAGGCATACGGCACCGGGGAGCTGTTTTTT. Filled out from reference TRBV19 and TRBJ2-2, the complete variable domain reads DGGITQSPKYLFRKEGQNVTLSCEQNLNHDAMYWYRQDPGQGLRLIYYSQIVNDFQKGDIAEGYSVSREKKESFPLTVTSAQKNPTAFYLCASRVQAYGTGELFFGEGSRLTVL.

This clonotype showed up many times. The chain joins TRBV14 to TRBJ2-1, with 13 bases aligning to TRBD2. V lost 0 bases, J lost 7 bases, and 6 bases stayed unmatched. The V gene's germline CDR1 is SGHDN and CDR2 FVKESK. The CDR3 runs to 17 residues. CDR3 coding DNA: TGTGCCAGCAGCCAAGATCTTGGACTAGCGGGAGTTAATGAGCAGTTCTTC. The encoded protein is CASSQDLGLAGVNEQFF.

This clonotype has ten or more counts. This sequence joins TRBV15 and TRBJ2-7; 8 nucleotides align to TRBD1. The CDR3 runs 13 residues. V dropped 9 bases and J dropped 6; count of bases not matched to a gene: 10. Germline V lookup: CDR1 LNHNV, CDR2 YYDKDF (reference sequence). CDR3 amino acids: CATTGTGPREQYF. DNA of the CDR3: TGTGCCACGACCGGGACAGGCCCTCGCGAGCAGTACTTC.

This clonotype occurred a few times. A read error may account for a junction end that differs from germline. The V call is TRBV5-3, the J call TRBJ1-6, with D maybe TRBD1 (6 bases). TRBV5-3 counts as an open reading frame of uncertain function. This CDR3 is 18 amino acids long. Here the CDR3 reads CASSLDGGRGFYNSPLHF. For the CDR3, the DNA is TGTGCCAGCAGCTTGGATGGTGGCAGGGGATTCTATAATTCACCCCTCCACTTT.

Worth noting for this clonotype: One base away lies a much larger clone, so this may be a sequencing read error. The CDR3 reads CSTWGQGAYSNQPQHF. The DNA of the CDR3 is TGCAGTACCTGGGGACAGGGGGCTTATAGCAATCAGCCCCAGCATTTT. This sequence joins TRBV20-1 and TRBJ1-5, with TRBD1 matching 12 bases. The CDR3 contains 16 residues. The ends lost 8 bases at V and 0 bases at J; junction bases unmatched: 8. Germline V gene data show CDR1 as DFQATT and CDR2 as SNEGSKA (reference sequence).

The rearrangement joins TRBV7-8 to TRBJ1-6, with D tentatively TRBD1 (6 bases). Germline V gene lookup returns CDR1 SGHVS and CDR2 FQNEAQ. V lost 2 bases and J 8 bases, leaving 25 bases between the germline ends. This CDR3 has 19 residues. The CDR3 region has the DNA TGTGCCAGCAGCTTACCGGGACAAGGGCCACCGATCGACGATTCACCCCTCCACTTT. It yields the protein CASSLPGQGPPIDDSPLHF.

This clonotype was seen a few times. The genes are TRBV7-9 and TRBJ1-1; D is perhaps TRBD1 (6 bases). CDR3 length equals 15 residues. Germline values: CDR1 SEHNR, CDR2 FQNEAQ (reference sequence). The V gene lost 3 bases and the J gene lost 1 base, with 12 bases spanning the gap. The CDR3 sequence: CASSLAGQRNTEAFF. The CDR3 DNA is TGTGCCAGCAGCTTGGCAGGACAGCGGAACACTGAAGCTTTCTTT.

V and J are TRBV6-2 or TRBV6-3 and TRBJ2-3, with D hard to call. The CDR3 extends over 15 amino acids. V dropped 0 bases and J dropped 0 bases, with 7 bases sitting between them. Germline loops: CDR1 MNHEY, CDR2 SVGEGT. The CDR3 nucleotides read TGTGCCAGCAGTTACTCGCGCAGCAGCACAGATACGCAGTATTTT. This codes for CASSYSRSSTDTQYF.

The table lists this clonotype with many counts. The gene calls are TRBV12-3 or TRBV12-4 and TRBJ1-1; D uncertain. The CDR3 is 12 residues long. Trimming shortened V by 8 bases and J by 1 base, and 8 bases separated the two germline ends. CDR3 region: CASGVKNTEAFF. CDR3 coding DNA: TGTGCCAGCGGGGTAAAGAACACTGAAGCTTTCTTT.

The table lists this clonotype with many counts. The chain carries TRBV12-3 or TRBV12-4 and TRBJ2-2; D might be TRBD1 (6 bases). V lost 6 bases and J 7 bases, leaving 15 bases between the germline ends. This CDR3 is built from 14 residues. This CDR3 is CASSPDSSGGELFF. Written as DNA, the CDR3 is TGTGCCAGCAGCCCGGACAGTTCCGGCGGGGAGCTGTTTTTT.

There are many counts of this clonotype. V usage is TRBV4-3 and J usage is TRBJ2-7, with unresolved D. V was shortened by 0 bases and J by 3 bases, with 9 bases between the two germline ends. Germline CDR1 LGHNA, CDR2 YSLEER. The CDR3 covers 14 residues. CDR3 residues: CASSQDYTGYEQYF. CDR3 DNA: TGCGCCAGCAGCCAAGATTATACGGGCTACGAGCAGTACTTC.

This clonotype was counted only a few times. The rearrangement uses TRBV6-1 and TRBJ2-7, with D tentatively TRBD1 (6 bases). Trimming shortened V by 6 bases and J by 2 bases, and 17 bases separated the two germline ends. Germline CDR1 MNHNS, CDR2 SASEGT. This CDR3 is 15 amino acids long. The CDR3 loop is CASRLTGLGTYEQYF. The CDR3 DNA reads TGTGCCAGCAGACTAACAGGGTTGGGGACCTACGAGCAGTACTTC.